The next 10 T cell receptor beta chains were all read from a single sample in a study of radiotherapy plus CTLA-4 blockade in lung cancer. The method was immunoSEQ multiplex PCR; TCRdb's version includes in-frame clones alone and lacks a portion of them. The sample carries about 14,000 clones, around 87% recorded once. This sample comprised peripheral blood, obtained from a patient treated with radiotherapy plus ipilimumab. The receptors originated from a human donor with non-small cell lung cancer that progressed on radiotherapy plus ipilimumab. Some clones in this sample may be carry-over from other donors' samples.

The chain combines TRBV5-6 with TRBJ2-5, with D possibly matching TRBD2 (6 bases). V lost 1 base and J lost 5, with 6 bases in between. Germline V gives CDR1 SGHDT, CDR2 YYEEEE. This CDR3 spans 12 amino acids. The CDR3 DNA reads TGTGCCAGCAGCTTGAGCGGGGAGACCCAGTACTTC. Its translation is CASSLSGETQYF.

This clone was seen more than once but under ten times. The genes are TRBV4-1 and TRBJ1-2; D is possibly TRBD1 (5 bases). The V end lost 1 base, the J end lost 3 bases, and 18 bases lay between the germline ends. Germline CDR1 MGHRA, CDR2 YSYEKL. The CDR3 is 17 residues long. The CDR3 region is CASSQALTALTYYGYTF. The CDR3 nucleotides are TGCGCCAGCAGCCAAGCACTGACAGCGCTCACCTACTATGGCTACACCTTC.

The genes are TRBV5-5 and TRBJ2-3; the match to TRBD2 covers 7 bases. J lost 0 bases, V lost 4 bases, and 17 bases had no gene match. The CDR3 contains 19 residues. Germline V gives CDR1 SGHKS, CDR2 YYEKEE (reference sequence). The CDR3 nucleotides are TGTGCCAGCAGCGCGGCCCTAGCGGCTATACGATATAGCACAGATACGCAGTATTTT. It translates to CASSAALAAIRYSTDTQYF.

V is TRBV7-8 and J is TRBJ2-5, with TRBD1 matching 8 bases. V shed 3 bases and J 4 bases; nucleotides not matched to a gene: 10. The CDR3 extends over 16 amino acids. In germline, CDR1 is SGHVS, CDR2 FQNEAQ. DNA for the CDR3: TGTGCCAGCAGCTTTAGGGGGACAGGAGTTGGAGAGACCCAGTACTTC. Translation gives CASSFRGTGVGETQYF. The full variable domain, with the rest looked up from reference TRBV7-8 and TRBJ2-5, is GAGVSQSPRYKVAKRGQDVALRCDPISGHVSLFWYQQALGQGPEFLTYFQNEAQLDKSGLPSDRFFAERPEGSVSTLKIQRTQQEDSAVYLCASSFRGTGVGETQYFGPGTRLLVL.

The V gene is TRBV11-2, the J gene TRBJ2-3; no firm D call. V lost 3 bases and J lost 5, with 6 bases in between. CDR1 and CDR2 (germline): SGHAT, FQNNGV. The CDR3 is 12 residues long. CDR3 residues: CASSFPRDTQYF. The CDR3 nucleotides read TGTGCCAGCAGCTTCCCCAGAGATACGCAGTATTTT.

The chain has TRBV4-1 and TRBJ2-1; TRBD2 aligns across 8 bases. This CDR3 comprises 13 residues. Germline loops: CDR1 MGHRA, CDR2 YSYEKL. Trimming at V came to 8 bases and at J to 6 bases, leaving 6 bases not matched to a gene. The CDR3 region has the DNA TGCGCCAGCGGGGTGGCGGGAGGCAATGAGCAGTTCTTC. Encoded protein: CASGVAGGNEQFF.

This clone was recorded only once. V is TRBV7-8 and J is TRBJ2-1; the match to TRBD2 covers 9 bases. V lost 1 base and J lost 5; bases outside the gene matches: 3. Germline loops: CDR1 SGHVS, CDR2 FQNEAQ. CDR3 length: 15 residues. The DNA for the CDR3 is TGTGCCAGCAGCTTAGGGGCGGGAGGGAACAATGAGCAGTTCTTC. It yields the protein CASSLGAGGNNEQFF. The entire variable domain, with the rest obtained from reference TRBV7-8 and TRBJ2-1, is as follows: GAGVSQSPRYKVAKRGQDVALRCDPISGHVSLFWYQQALGQGPEFLTYFQNEAQLDKSGLPSDRFFAERPEGSVSTLKIQRTQQEDSAVYLCASSLGAGGNNEQFFGPGTRLTVL.

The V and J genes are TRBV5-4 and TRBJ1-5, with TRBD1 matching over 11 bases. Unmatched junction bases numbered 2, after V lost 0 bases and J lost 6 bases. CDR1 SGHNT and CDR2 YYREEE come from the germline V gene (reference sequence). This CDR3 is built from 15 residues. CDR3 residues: CASSLGTGGGQPQHF. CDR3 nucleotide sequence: TGTGCCAGCAGCTTGGGGACAGGGGGCGGTCAGCCCCAGCATTTT.

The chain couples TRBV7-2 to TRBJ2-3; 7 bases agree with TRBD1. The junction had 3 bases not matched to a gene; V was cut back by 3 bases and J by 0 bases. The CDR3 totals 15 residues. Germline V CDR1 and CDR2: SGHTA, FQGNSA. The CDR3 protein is CASSFGQVSTDTQYF. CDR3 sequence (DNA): TGTGCCAGCAGCTTTGGACAGGTTAGCACAGATACGCAGTATTTT.

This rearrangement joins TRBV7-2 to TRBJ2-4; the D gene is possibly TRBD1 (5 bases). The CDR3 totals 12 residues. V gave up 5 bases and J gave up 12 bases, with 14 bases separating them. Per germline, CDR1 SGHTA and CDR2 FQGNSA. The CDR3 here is CASSPRRGSQYF. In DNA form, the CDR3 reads TGTGCCAGCAGCCCTCGTAGGGGTAGTCAGTACTTC.